The present T cell receptor (beta chain) was sequenced within a study of PD-1 blockade in classical Hodgkin lymphoma. After autologous stem cell transplantation all patients relapsed, and prior brentuximab vedotin exposure differed between cohorts. Regarding the study as a whole: Similar baseline diversity was found in complete responders and newly diagnosed patients.

TCRdb's copy holds only in-frame clones and misses some; the assay was immunoSEQ multiplex PCR. The sample lists about 24,000 clones, roughly three quarters occurring once. Notes on this clone: Antigen specificity is unknown.

V gave up 4 bases and J gave up 6 bases; unmatched junction bases: 12. Germline V gene data show CDR1 as SEHNR and CDR2 as FQNEAQ (reference sequence). The CDR3 has 16 amino acids. The genes are TRBV7-9 and TRBJ1-5, with 7 bases matching TRBD1. The origin of this receptor is a human donor with classical Hodgkin lymphoma. The material sequenced was peripheral blood mononuclear cells (PBMCs), taken at baseline. The CDR3: CASSSELDRVGQPQHF. CDR3 bases: TGTGCCAGCAGCTCTGAACTCGACAGGGTAGGTCAGCCCCAGCATTTT. Using reference TRBV7-9 and TRBJ1-5 for the parts outside the CDR3, the full variable domain is DTGVSQNPRHKITKRGQNVTFRCDPISEHNRLYWYRQTLGQGPEFLTYFQNEAQLEKSRLLSDRFSAERPKGSFSTLEIQRTEQGDSAMYLCASSSELDRVGQPQHFGDGTRLSIL.